This TCR beta chain was documented in a study of somatic mutations in cytotoxic T cells in rheumatoid arthritis. Study overall: Blood samples of around 30 ml were drawn from patients (in EDTA) right after diagnosis and before any treatment.

Study-level points and caveats: Between rheumatoid arthritis patients and age-matched healthy controls, CD8+ T-cell clonality showed no significant difference.

In the case of this clone: Its antigen is still unknown.

The assay was immunoSEQ multiplex PCR, and TCRdb's table has in-frame clones only and misses some. The table lists 3,500 or so clones, approximately 88% of them singletons. Sequenced input: CD8+ T cells sorted from blood. The TCR was taken from a man aged 50 to 59 with rheumatoid arthritis.

CDR3 DNA sequence: TGTGCCAGCGCCCCAGGAGGGAACCCAATATACAATGAGCAGTTCTTC. This sequence encodes CASAPGGNPIYNEQFF. This chain links TRBV11-3 with TRBJ2-1; tentative D call: TRBD2 (6 bases). The V gene lost 8 bases and the J gene lost 4 bases, with 21 bases spanning the gap. CDR3 length: 16 residues. Germline V CDR1 and CDR2: SGHNT, YENEEA. Full variable domain (rest looked up from reference TRBV11-3 and TRBJ2-1): EAGVVQSPRYKIIEKKQPVAFWCNPISGHNTLYWYLQNLGQGPELLIRYENEEAVDDSQLPKDRFSAERLKGVDSTLKIQPAELGDSAVYLCASAPGGNPIYNEQFFGPGTRLTVL.